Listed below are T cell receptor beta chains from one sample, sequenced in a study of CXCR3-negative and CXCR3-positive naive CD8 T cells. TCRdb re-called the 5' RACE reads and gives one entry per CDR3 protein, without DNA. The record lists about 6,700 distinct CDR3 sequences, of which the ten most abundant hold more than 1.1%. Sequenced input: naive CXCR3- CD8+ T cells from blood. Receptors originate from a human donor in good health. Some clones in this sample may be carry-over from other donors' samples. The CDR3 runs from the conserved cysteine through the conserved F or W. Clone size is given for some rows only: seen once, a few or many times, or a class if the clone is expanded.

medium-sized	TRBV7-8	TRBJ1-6	CASSPDRGRSPLHF
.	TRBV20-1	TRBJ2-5	CSASTGGILETQYF
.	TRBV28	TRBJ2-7	CASSFYARTSGDSYEQYF
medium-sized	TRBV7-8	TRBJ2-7	CASSLPLAASPYEQYF
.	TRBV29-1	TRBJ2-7	CSVAGGPEQYF
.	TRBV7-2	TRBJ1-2	CASSYPGVENGYTF
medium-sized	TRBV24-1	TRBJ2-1	CATSDGTIGIDANEQFF
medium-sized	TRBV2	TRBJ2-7	CASVRAGSSYEQYF
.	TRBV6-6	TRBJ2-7	CASRHRDEQYF
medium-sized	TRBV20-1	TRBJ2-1	CSARGWAGEHYNEQFF
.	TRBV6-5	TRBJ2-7	CASSAGLAVPYEQYF
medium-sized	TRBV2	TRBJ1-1	CASSDFPEVPEAFF
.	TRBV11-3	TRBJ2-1	CASMTGGFEQFF
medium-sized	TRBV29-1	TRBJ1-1	CSAGQKMNTEAFF
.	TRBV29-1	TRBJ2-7	CSVGGPRDSTYEQYF
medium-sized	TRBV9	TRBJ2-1	CASSVAGGPINEQFF
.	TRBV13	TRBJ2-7	CASSNGLAGISYEQYF